Presented here are 5 T cell receptor beta chains from one specimen sequenced in a study of blood T cell repertoires in COVID-19. Sequenced by immunoSEQ multiplex PCR; TCRdb stores in-frame clones only, minus some. The sample consists of a few hundred thousand clones, roughly 88% of them appearing once. Sequencing used PBMCs or T cells enriched from blood (not recorded which). The receptors stem from a woman between 18 and 30 years old who had been exposed to COVID-19.

The rearrangement links TRBV15 to TRBJ1-2; D is perhaps TRBD1 (5 bases). Trimming left V 8 bases short and J 4 bases short, with 29 bases between. The CDR3 has 18 amino acids. The germline V gene encodes CDR1 LNHNV and CDR2 YYDKDF (reference sequence). CDR3 region: CATFEWEGVSGAGYGYTF. CDR3 nucleotide sequence: TGTGCCACCTTTGAATGGGAAGGGGTTAGTGGGGCTGGCTATGGCTACACCTTC.

This clone was seen a single time. V and J are TRBV3-1 (or the pseudogene TRBV3-2) and TRBJ1-4; D might be TRBD1 (5 bases). V was cut by 4 bases and J by 4 bases, with 16 bases left in between. This CDR3 has 16 residues. Germline V CDR1 and CDR2: LGHDT, YNNKEL (reference sequence). CDR3 sequence (DNA): TGTGCCAGCAGCCGAACAGAAGGCGGGGGTAATGAAAAACTGTTTTTT. Translating it yields CASSRTEGGGNEKLFF.

This chain connects TRBV15 to TRBJ2-3; 8 bases are shared with TRBD2. CDR1 and CDR2 (germline): LNHNV, YYDKDF (reference sequence). CDR3 length: 16 amino acids. The V and J ends lost 0 bases and 6 bases, in that order; junction bases with no gene match: 8. The CDR3 region is CATSRDSAGGPDTQYF. The CDR3, as DNA: TGTGCCACCAGCAGAGATTCGGCGGGAGGACCGGATACGCAGTATTTT. The full variable domain, with the rest looked up from reference TRBV15 and TRBJ2-3, is DAMVIQNPRYQVTQFGKPVTLSCSQTLNHNVMYWYQQKSSQAPKLLFHYYDKDFNNEADTPDNFQSRRPNTSFCFLDIRSPGLGDTAMYLCATSRDSAGGPDTQYFGPGTRLTVL.

The chain joins TRBV6-5 to TRBJ2-3; D might be TRBD1 (5 bases). CDR1 and CDR2 from the germline V gene are MNHEY and SVGAGI. The CDR3 totals 16 residues. V dropped 0 bases and J dropped 2 bases, with 12 bases sitting between them. The CDR3 spells CASSYSIQATTDTQYF. The CDR3 nucleotides are TGTGCCAGCAGTTACTCGATACAGGCGACCACAGATACGCAGTATTTT.

The chain links TRBV28 to TRBJ1-4, with D possibly matching TRBD1 (5 bases). Trimming took off 3 bases at V and 7 bases at J, with 15 bases between the two ends. Germline assignment: CDR1 MDHEN and CDR2 SYDVKM. This CDR3 contains 15 residues. This CDR3 reads CASSFAQATGEKLFF. CDR3 bases: TGTGCCAGCAGTTTTGCACAGGCGACTGGTGAAAAACTGTTTTTT.